A selection of T cell receptor beta chains follows, all from one sample in a study of blood T cell repertoires in COVID-19. This table comes from immunoSEQ multiplex PCR, and its TCRdb copy is limited to in-frame clones, with some not included. This sample has 350,000 to 400,000 clones, with 87% found just once. The specimen was PBMCs or T cells enriched from blood (not recorded which). The source of these receptors is a man aged 40-49 years in a cohort exposed to, infected with or recovered from COVID-19 (not recorded which). CDR3s include the opening cysteine and the closing phenylalanine or tryptophan. The order of the fields is V gene, clone size, J gene, D gene, CDR3 DNA, CDR3 protein. The D gene is left open where the match is weak. Size is stated for part of the rows, as once, few or many counts, or as a class when the clone is expanded.

TRBV28,.,TRBJ2-7,TRBD1,TGTGCCAGCAGTTCCGGGACAGGGTGGTTGCGGGAGCAGTACTTC,CASSSGTGWLREQYF
TRBV6-1,few,TRBJ1-1,.,TGTGCCAGCAGTGAAGTAGACAGGCTGAACACTGAAGCTTTCTTT,CASSEVDRLNTEAFF
TRBV18,once,TRBJ2-7,TRBD1,TGTGCCAGCTCACCACAATCCGGGACAGGGGGTCAAGAGCAGTACTTC,CASSPQSGTGGQEQYF
TRBV27,.,TRBJ1-1,.,TGTGCCAGCAGTCTAATCCCGTCGAGGACTGAAGCTTTCTTT,CASSLIPSRTEAFF
TRBV2,.,TRBJ1-6,.,TGTGCCAGCAGCCGGGGAGGCGGTAATTCACCCCTCCACTTT,CASSRGGGNSPLHF
TRBV14,.,TRBJ2-1,.,TGTGCCAGCAGCCAACAGCTAGCAGTCAATGAGCAGTTCTTC,CASSQQLAVNEQFF
TRBV5-6,.,TRBJ2-3,.,TGTGCCAGCAGCTTAAGATCGCCGGGGTATCGACATACGCAGTATTTT,CASSLRSPGYRHTQYF
TRBV29-1,.,TRBJ1-3,.,TGCAGCGTTGGGGGCGGCTCTGGAAACACCATATATTTT,CSVGGGSGNTIYF
TRBV6-5,.,TRBJ1-1,TRBD1,TGTGCCAGCACCCCGGACAGGGGGGACACTGAAGCTTTCTTT,CASTPDRGDTEAFF
TRBV25-1,.,TRBJ2-5,TRBD2,TGTGCCAGCAGTGAATATAGCGGGCGGGAGACCCAGTACTTC,CASSEYSGRETQYF
TRBV6-6,.,TRBJ2-7,TRBD1,TGTGCCAGCAGTTACCGAGGACAGGGATACGAGCAGTACTTC,CASSYRGQGYEQYF
TRBV7-6,.,TRBJ1-1,.,TGTGCCAGCAGCCGAAACCCTGGACAGCCCATGAACACTGAAGCTTTCTTT,CASSRNPGQPMNTEAFF
TRBV29-1,.,TRBJ1-1,TRBD1,TGCAGCGCCCGGACAGGGAGCATGAACACTGAAGCTTTCTTT,CSARTGSMNTEAFF
TRBV2,.,TRBJ1-5,TRBD1,TGTGCCAGCAGGCGACAGGGTGGGAGCAATCAGCCCCAGCATTTT,CASRRQGGSNQPQHF
TRBV6-5,.,TRBJ1-6,.,TGTGCCAGCAGTTACTCGTTCAGGGGAGATAATTCACCCCTCCACTTT,CASSYSFRGDNSPLHF
TRBV5-1,.,TRBJ2-5,.,TGCGCCAGCAGCTTGGGGGGGCCGAGCCACCAAGAGACCCAGTACTTC,CASSLGGPSHQETQYF
TRBV4-2,.,TRBJ1-1,.,TGTGCCAGCAGCCAAGGACAGTACACTGAAGCTTTCTTT,CASSQGQYTEAFF
TRBV2,.,TRBJ2-2,.,TGTGCCAGCAGTGAATCGTTGAACACCGGGGAGCTGTTTTTT,CASSESLNTGELFF
TRBV30,.,TRBJ2-7,TRBD2,TGTGCCTGGAGTGCCGCTAGGACTAGCGGGAGAAACGAGCAGTACTTC,CAWSAARTSGRNEQYF
TRBV2,.,TRBJ2-1,TRBD2,TGTGCCAGCAGTCAGACTAGCGGGAGGGCCGATGAGCAGTTCTTC,CASSQTSGRADEQFF
TRBV30,.,TRBJ2-1,TRBD2,TGTGCCTGGAGTGACCTAGCGGGAGGGCCGGGCAATGAGCAGTTCTTC,CAWSDLAGGPGNEQFF